The rows below give T cell receptor beta chains drawn from one sample of a study of cytomegalovirus exposure and HLA in healthy donors. Sequenced by immunoSEQ multiplex PCR; TCRdb stores in-frame clones only, minus some. The sample consists of roughly 160,000 clones, roughly 70% of them appearing once. Sequencing used PBMCs. The origin of the receptors is a girl aged 10 to 17 in good health and CMV-seronegative. CDR3s include the opening cysteine and the closing phenylalanine or tryptophan. Each record gives: clone size, D gene, V gene, J gene, CDR3 DNA, CDR3 protein. A D gene is named only where the DNA matches it firmly. Clone size is shown for a subset of rows, as once, few, many or a class of expanded clone.

NA,TRBD2,TRBV5-6,TRBJ2-3,TGTGCCAGCAGCGGCGCGGGGGGGGACCCCCGGGATACGCAGTATTTT,CASSGAGGDPRDTQYF
NA,NA,TRBV15,TRBJ1-2,TGTGCCACCAGCGGTCCGGGGGAGGACTATGGCTACACCTTC,CATSGPGEDYGYTF
NA,NA,TRBV7-3,TRBJ2-2,TGTGCCAGCAGCCCCTCGTCCGGACAGAACACCGGGGAGCTGTTTTTT,CASSPSSGQNTGELFF
NA,NA,TRBV18,TRBJ2-7,TGTGCCAGCTCACCAAATGCAGGCGGAGGGGCTGGTTACGAGCAGTACTTC,CASSPNAGGGAGYEQYF
NA,NA,TRBV5-1,TRBJ1-1,TGCGCCAGCAGCTTGGGGGGAGGGATGAACACTGAAGCTTTCTTT,CASSLGGGMNTEAFF
NA,TRBD1,TRBV5-3,TRBJ2-7,TGTGCCAGAAGCTTGAGTCGGGGACAGGGTATGTACGAGCAGTACTTC,CARSLSRGQGMYEQYF
NA,NA,TRBV5-1,TRBJ1-5,TGCGCCAGCAGCTTGGGACAGGATAGCAATCAGCCCCAGCATTTT,CASSLGQDSNQPQHF
NA,NA,TRBV4-1,TRBJ2-7,TGCGCCAGCAGCGCCCGGGACTCATCCTACGAGCAGTACTTC,CASSARDSSYEQYF
NA,NA,TRBV7-9,TRBJ1-1,TGTGCCCCCCGGGACTGGGACACTGAAGCTTTCTTT,CAPRDWDTEAFF
NA,TRBD2,TRBV9,TRBJ2-1,TGTGCCAGCAGCGTAGGTGGAACGGGGGGGCAGAATGAGCAGTTCTTC,CASSVGGTGGQNEQFF
NA,NA,TRBV5-6,TRBJ1-5,TGTGCCAGCAGTCGTGGACAGTATCAGCCCCAGCATTTT,CASSRGQYQPQHF
NA,TRBD1,TRBV27,TRBJ1-6,TGTGCCAGCAGTTTCATACCTGCCGGGACAGCGAATTCACCCCTCCACTTT,CASSFIPAGTANSPLHF
NA,TRBD2,TRBV5-8,TRBJ2-7,TGTGCCAGCAGCCCCCCGCGGGGGATGGGGGCCTACGAGCAGTACTTC,CASSPPRGMGAYEQYF
few,NA,TRBV5-1,TRBJ1-4,TGCGCCAGCAGCTTCTTCGGGGAGAGAGCAACTAATGAAAAACTGTTTTTT,CASSFFGERATNEKLFF
NA,TRBD1,TRBV5-6,TRBJ1-1,TGTGCCAGCAGCCTGGGACAGGGAGTCACTGAAGCTTTCTTT,CASSLGQGVTEAFF
NA,NA,TRBV25-1,TRBJ1-4,TGTGCCAGCACCGAGGAGGGCCGTTCGGAAAAACTGTTTTTT,CASTEEGRSEKLFF
NA,TRBD1,TRBV19,TRBJ1-5,TGTGCCAGTAGTACCGACAGGGGAAGCAGCAATCAGCCCCAGCATTTT,CASSTDRGSSNQPQHF
NA,NA,TRBV5-4,TRBJ2-1,TGTGCCAGCAGCCCCGGGTTCTCCTACAATGAGCAGTTCTTC,CASSPGFSYNEQFF
NA,NA,TRBV19,TRBJ1-6,TGTGCCAGTAGGCGCCCTGAAGAGTCACCCCTCCACTTT,CASRRPEESPLHF
NA,TRBD1,TRBV4-1,TRBJ2-7,TGCGCCAGCAGCCGCGTGGGACAGGGCTACGAGCAGTACTTC,CASSRVGQGYEQYF
NA,NA,TRBV27,TRBJ1-1,TGTGCCAGCAGTCCTATTGGGGGGGATCCTACTGAAGCTTTCTTT,CASSPIGGDPTEAFF
NA,NA,TRBV6-5,TRBJ1-1,TGTGCCAGCAGTGAGAGGGCGGTGAACACTGAAGCTTTCTTT,CASSERAVNTEAFF
NA,NA,TRBV11-2,TRBJ1-1,TGTGCCAGCAGCCCCCGGGGCAGGGGGAACACTGAAGCTTTCTTT,CASSPRGRGNTEAFF
NA,TRBD2,TRBV7-7,TRBJ2-2,TGTGCCAGCAGCTTAGCGATTGGCGGGGGGTACACCGGGGAGCTGTTTTTT,CASSLAIGGGYTGELFF
NA,NA,TRBV30,TRBJ2-1,TGTGCCTGGATCTCAGGGCAATTCTCCTACAATGAGCAGTTCTTC,CAWISGQFSYNEQFF
NA,NA,TRBV9,TRBJ2-1,TGTGCCAGCCCCCCGGGAAGCTCCTACAATGAGCAGTTCTTC,CASPPGSSYNEQFF
NA,TRBD1,TRBV4-1,TRBJ2-7,TGCGCCAGCAGCCGGCTCGCCGGGACAGTGGACGAGCAGTACTTC,CASSRLAGTVDEQYF
NA,NA,TRBV18,TRBJ2-5,TGTGCCAGCTCATCTGACAGCCAAGAGACCCAGTACTTC,CASSSDSQETQYF
NA,TRBD1,TRBV5-1,TRBJ1-1,TGCGCCAGCAGCCCCGGACAGGGGGTCTCTGAAGCTTTCTTT,CASSPGQGVSEAFF
NA,NA,TRBV7-2,TRBJ2-5,TGTGCCAGCAGCTTAGGGCCCCTAGCGAGGGAGACCCAGTACTTC,CASSLGPLARETQYF
NA,NA,TRBV19,TRBJ1-2,TGTGCCAGTAGTATAGCGCATAGCTATGGCTACACCTTC,CASSIAHSYGYTF
NA,NA,TRBV29-1,TRBJ2-7,TGCAGCGTTGTTCCCGGGAGCTCCTACGAGCAGTACTTC,CSVVPGSSYEQYF
NA,TRBD1,TRBV5-3,TRBJ2-5,TGTGCCAGAAGCTTGCGCCGACAGGGGTCGGAGACCCAGTACTTC,CARSLRRQGSETQYF
NA,NA,TRBV19,TRBJ1-5,TGTGCCAGTAGGGACTGGCAGGTGTATAGCAATCAGCCCCAGCATTTT,CASRDWQVYSNQPQHF
NA,TRBD1,TRBV2,TRBJ1-1,TGCGCCAGCAGCGAACAGGGGACCCCCACTGAAGCTTTCTTT,CASSEQGTPTEAFF
NA,TRBD1,TRBV18,TRBJ1-2,TGTGCCAGCTCACCACGATCAGGGGGCGAAATAGCAGTCTATGGCTACACCTTC,CASSPRSGGEIAVYGYTF
NA,NA,TRBV10-3,TRBJ1-2,TGTGCCATCACTACGACAGATAACTATGGCTACACCTTC,CAITTTDNYGYTF
NA,NA,TRBV15,TRBJ1-2,TGTGCCACCAGCAGAGAGAGGCAGAACTATGGCTACACCTTC,CATSRERQNYGYTF
NA,NA,TRBV27,TRBJ1-5,TGTGCCAGCAGCCTGGTACAGGGAACGAATCAGCCCCAGCATTTT,CASSLVQGTNQPQHF
once,TRBD1,TRBV5-1,TRBJ1-1,TGCGCCAGCAGCTTGGGGGACAGTGAAGCTTTCTTT,CASSLGDSEAFF
NA,NA,TRBV25-1,TRBJ2-1,TGTGCCAGCAGTGAAGGTTCCCGGAGCCGGGAGCTCGAGCAGTTCTTC,CASSEGSRSRELEQFF
NA,TRBD1,TRBV5-1,TRBJ1-3,TGCGCCAGCAGCTCGACAAAAACAGGGACAGCGGGAAACACCATATATTTT,CASSSTKTGTAGNTIYF
NA,TRBD1,TRBV5-4,TRBJ2-7,TGTGCCAGCACCGTACAGGGGGCGCGATACCGCGAGCAGTACTTC,CASTVQGARYREQYF
NA,NA,TRBV19,TRBJ2-4,TGTGCCAGTAGTGGGGTTGGGAGGTTTGTCGAAAACATTCAGTACTTC,CASSGVGRFVENIQYF
NA,NA,TRBV5-1,TRBJ1-3,TGCGCCAGCAGCCCTTCGGTGAACTCTGGAAACACCATATATTTT,CASSPSVNSGNTIYF
NA,TRBD2,TRBV7-9,TRBJ2-1,TGTGCCAGCAGCCCACGACTAGCCATTTACAATGAGCAGTTCTTC,CASSPRLAIYNEQFF
NA,NA,TRBV10-1,TRBJ1-5,TGCGCCAGCAGCCTACAGGTCGACCAGCCCCAGCATTTT,CASSLQVDQPQHF
NA,TRBD1,TRBV4-1,TRBJ1-3,TGCGCCAGCAGCCGGGGACAGATCAACTCTGGAAACACCATATATTTT,CASSRGQINSGNTIYF
NA,TRBD1,TRBV6-6,TRBJ1-2,TGTGCCAGCAGTTACTCGGACAGGGGGCAGGACTATGGCTACACCTTC,CASSYSDRGQDYGYTF
NA,TRBD1,TRBV2,TRBJ1-1,TGTGCCAGCAGTGTCATGGAGACAGGGACGCCTGAAGCTTTCTTT,CASSVMETGTPEAFF
NA,TRBD2,TRBV5-1,TRBJ2-2,TGCGCCAGCAGGTCTCTGACTAGCGGGGGGGCCGCCGGGGAGCTGTTTTTT,CASRSLTSGGAAGELFF
NA,NA,TRBV7-9,TRBJ1-2,TGTGCCAGCAGCCTACCTTCCGGGAATGGCTACACCTTC,CASSLPSGNGYTF
NA,NA,TRBV19,TRBJ1-2,TGTGCCAGTAGTATAGATGGACAGAACGGCTACACCTTC,CASSIDGQNGYTF
NA,TRBD1,TRBV11-3,TRBJ1-1,TGTGCCAGCAGCTTAGGCCCAGGGGGGAACACTGAAGCTTTCTTT,CASSLGPGGNTEAFF